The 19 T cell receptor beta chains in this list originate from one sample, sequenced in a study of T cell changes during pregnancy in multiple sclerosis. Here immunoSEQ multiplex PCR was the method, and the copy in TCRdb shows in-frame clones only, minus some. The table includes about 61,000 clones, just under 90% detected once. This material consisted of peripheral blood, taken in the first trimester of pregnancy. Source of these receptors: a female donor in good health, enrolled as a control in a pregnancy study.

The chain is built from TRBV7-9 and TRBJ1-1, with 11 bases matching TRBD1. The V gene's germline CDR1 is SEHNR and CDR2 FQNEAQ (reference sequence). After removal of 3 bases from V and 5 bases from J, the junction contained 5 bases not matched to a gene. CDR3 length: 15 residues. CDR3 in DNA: TGTGCCAGCAGCTTCGCCGGGACAGGGGGGACTGAAGCTTTCTTT. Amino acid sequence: CASSFAGTGGTEAFF.

The CDR3 is CAWSSGNQPQHF. The CDR3 region has the DNA TGTGCCTGGAGCTCGGGCAATCAGCCCCAGCATTTT. The chain joins TRBV30 to TRBJ1-5, with D unclear. The V end was cut by 3 bases, the J end by 2 bases, with 5 bases between. Germline V gives CDR1 GTSNPN, CDR2 SVGIG (reference sequence). There are 12 residues in the CDR3. Full variable domain (missing parts from reference TRBV30 and TRBJ1-5): SQTIHQWPATLVQPVGSPLSLECTVEGTSNPNLYWYRQAAGRGLQLLFYSVGIGQISSEVPQNLSASRPQDRQFILSSKKLLLSDSGFYLCAWSSGNQPQHFGDGTRLSIL.

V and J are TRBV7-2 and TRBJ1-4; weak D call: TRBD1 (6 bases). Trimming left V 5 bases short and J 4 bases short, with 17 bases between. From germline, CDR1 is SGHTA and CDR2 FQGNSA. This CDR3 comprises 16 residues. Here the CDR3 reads CASSNTPTGVNEKLFF. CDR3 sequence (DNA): TGTGCCAGCAGCAACACCCCGACAGGAGTTAATGAAAAACTGTTTTTT. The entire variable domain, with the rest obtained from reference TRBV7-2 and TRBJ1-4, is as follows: GAGVSQSPSNKVTEKGKDVELRCDPISGHTALYWYRQSLGQGLEFLIYFQGNSAPDKSGLPSDRFSAERTGGSVSTLTIQRTQQEDSAVYLCASSNTPTGVNEKLFFGSGTQLSVL.

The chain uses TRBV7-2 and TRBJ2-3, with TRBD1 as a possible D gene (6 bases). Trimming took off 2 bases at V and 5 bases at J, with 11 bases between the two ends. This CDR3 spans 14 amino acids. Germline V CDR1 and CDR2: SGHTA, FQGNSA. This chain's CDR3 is CASSLLGGGDTQYF. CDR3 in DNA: TGTGCCAGCAGCTTATTAGGGGGTGGAGATACGCAGTATTTT.

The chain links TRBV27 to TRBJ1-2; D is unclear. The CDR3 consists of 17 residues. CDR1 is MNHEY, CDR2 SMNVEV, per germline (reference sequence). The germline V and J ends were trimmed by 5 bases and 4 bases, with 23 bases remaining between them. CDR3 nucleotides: TGTGCCAGCAGTGAGGGCCTCGGGCAGCTCAGTATCTATGGCTACACCTTC. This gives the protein CASSEGLGQLSIYGYTF.

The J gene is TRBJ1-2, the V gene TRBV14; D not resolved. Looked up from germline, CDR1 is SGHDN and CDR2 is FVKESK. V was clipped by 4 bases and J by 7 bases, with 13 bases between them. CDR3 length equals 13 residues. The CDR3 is CASSPATAGGYTF. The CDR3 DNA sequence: TGTGCCAGCAGCCCCGCAACAGCTGGTGGCTACACCTTC.

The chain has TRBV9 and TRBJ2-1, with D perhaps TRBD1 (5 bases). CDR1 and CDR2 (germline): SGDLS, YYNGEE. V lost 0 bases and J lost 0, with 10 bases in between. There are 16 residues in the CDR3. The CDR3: CASSVGGQLSYNEQFF. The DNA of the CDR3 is TGTGCCAGCAGCGTAGGAGGACAACTCTCCTACAATGAGCAGTTCTTC.

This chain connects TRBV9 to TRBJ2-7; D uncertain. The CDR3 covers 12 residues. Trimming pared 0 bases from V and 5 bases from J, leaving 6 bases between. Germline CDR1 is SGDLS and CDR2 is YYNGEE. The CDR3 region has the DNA TGTGCCAGCAGCGTAGGTACAGACGAGCAGTACTTC. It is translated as CASSVGTDEQYF.

The CDR3 reads CASSQDLTGPYEQYF. The CDR3 DNA is TGTGCCAGCAGCCAAGATCTCACAGGGCCCTACGAGCAGTACTTC. This rearrangement joins TRBV4-2 to TRBJ2-7, with D perhaps TRBD1 (6 bases). Trimming removed 0 bases from V and 2 bases from J, with 11 bases in between. The CDR3 has 15 residues. Germline V CDR1 and CDR2: LGHNA, YNFKEQ.

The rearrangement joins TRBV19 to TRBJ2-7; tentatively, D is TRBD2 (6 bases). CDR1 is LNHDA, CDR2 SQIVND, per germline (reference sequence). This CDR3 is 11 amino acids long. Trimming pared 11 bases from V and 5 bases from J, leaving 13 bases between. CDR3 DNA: TGTGCCGTGGGGGGTGGGGACGAGCAGTACTTC. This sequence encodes CAVGGGDEQYF.

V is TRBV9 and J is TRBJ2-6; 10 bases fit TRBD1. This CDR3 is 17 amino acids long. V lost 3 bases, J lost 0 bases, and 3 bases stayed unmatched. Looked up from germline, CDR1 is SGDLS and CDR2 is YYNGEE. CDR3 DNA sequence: TGTGCCAGCAGCGCCGGGACAGGGGACTCTGGGGCCAACGTCCTGACTTTC. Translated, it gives CASSAGTGDSGANVLTF.

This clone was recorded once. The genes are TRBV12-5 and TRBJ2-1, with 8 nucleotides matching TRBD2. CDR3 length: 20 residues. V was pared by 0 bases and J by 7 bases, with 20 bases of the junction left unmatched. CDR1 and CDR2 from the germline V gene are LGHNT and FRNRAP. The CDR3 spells CASGLVRAGGYNMYGNEQFF. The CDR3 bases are TGTGCTAGTGGTTTGGTAAGGGCGGGGGGATATAACATGTATGGGAATGAGCAGTTCTTC.

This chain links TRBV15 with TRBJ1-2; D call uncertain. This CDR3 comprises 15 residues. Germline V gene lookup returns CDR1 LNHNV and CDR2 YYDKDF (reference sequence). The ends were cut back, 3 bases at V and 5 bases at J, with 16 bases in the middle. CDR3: CATSSRGEGYYGYTF. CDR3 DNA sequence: TGTGCCACCAGCAGCCGAGGAGAGGGATATTATGGCTACACCTTC.

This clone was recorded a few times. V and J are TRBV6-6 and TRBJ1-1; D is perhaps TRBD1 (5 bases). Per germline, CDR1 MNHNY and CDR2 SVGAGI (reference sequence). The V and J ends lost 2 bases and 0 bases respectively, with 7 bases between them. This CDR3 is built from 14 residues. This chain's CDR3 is CASSYGAMNTEAFF. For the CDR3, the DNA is TGTGCCAGCAGTTACGGGGCCATGAACACTGAAGCTTTCTTT.

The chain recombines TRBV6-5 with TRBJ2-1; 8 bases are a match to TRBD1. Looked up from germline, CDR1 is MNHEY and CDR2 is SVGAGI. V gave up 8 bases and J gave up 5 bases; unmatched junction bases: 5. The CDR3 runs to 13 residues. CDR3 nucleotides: TGTGCCAGCGGACAGGGTCGGGACAATGAGCAGTTCTTC. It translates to CASGQGRDNEQFF.

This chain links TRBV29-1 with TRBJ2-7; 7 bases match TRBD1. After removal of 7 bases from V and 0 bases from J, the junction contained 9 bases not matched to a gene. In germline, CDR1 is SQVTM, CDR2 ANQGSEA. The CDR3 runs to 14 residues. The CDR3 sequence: CSAEGGESSYEQYF. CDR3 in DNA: TGCAGCGCCGAAGGGGGCGAGAGCTCCTACGAGCAGTACTTC.

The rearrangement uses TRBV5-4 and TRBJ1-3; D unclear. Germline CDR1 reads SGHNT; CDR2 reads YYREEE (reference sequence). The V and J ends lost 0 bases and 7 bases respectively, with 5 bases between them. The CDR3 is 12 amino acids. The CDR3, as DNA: TGTGCCAGCAGCTTGGATATGAACACCATATATTTT. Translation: CASSLDMNTIYF.

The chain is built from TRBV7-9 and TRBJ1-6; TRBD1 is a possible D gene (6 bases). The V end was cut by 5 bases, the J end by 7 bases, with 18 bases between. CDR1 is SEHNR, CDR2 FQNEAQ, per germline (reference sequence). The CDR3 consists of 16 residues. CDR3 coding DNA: TGTGCCAGCAGCCCGATCTTAGGGGGTTCGAATTCACCCCTCCACTTT. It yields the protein CASSPILGGSNSPLHF.

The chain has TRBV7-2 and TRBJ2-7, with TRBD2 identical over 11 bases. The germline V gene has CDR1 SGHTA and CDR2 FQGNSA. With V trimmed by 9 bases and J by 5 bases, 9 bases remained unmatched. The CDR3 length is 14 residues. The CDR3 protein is CASKPGLAVDEQYF. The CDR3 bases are TGTGCCAGTAAGCCGGGACTAGCGGTCGACGAGCAGTACTTC.